The rows below give T cell receptor beta chains drawn from one sample of a study of control samples from healthy donors and cancer patients. Using immunoSEQ multiplex PCR, the repertoire was profiled, and TCRdb retains in-frame clones only, with some absent. Among roughly 29,000 clones listed, approximately 79% were seen once. Sequencing was carried out using PBMCs. The receptor source for this set is a man aged 55 to 70 with head and neck cancer. The CDR3 runs from the conserved cysteine through the conserved F or W.

TRBV11-2	TRBJ1-2	11	CASSFGFGYTF
TRBV12-3/TRBV12-4	TRBJ2-2	13	CASSLYGTGELFF
TRBV19	TRBJ1-2	12	CASGQGNYGYTF
TRBV7-2	TRBJ2-7	13	CASSFGPEYEQYF
TRBV7-3	TRBJ2-1	15	CASSLSVAGVDEQFF
TRBV5-8	TRBJ2-7	14	CASSLGTSRLGQYF
TRBV4-1	TRBJ2-1	15	CASSQGEPSYNEQFF
TRBV19	TRBJ2-5	15	CASSIGLVGQETQYF
TRBV28	TRBJ2-7	14	CASSSPVVPYEQYF
TRBV5-6	TRBJ1-3	16	CASSLGGQPSGNTIYF
TRBV21-1	TRBJ2-7	14	CASSKEPVRYEQYF
TRBV6-2/TRBV6-3	TRBJ2-2	15	CASSYSTSGAGELFF
TRBV24-1	TRBJ2-5	14	CATSTPRQRATQYF
TRBV19	TRBJ1-2	14	CASSTDRGAYGYTF
TRBV18	TRBJ2-7	13	CASSPSQGDEQYF
TRBV7-3	TRBJ2-1	13	CASSLGTVNEQFF
TRBV5-1	TRBJ2-4	13	CASSLSDKNIQYF
TRBV7-3	TRBJ2-7	14	CASSLTGSSYEQYF
TRBV30	TRBJ2-5	15	CAWSVGTGFQETQYF
TRBV19	TRBJ2-7	13	CASSRTVDYEQYF
TRBV7-9	TRBJ1-1	14	CASSQGQKNTEAFF
TRBV6-2/TRBV6-3	TRBJ1-5	14	CASSWGYSNQPQHF
TRBV6-5	TRBJ1-5	13	CASSYSGSQPQHF
TRBV7-2	TRBJ2-1	14	CASSLDFQSYEQFF
TRBV6-5	TRBJ2-2	15	CASRSRDRGFGELFF
TRBV10-2	TRBJ2-7	24	CASRRGMGTGAQKSRHSSSYEQYF
TRBV7-2	TRBJ1-2	15	CASSLGDYGTGGYTF
TRBV6-4	TRBJ2-2	14	CASSEGLASGELFF
TRBV11-1	TRBJ2-1	16	CASSVLGTVRENEQFF
TRBV7-9	TRBJ2-7	14	CASSLSGTGHLEYF
TRBV5-4	TRBJ2-1	17	CASSLVQGASIPNEQFF
TRBV4-1	TRBJ1-1	15	CASSQARLTTTEAFF
TRBV7-9	TRBJ2-5	14	CASSFWGQGETQYF
TRBV9	TRBJ1-2	14	CASSPLPGGDGYTF
TRBV7-2	TRBJ1-1	14	CASSSREMNTEAFF
TRBV19	TRBJ1-5	14	CASSRGTGEKPQHF
TRBV11-3	TRBJ2-7	13	CASSSLQGTEQYF
TRBV6-1	TRBJ1-2	14	CASSEVSGPYGYTF
TRBV5-1	TRBJ1-3	14	CASSLGSSGNTIYF
TRBV7-2	TRBJ2-1	14	CASSLKVGINEQFF
TRBV7-2	TRBJ1-5	15	CASSLGSGGNQPQHF
TRBV7-6	TRBJ1-1	13	CASSRQKGTEAFF
TRBV5-4	TRBJ1-5	14	CASSVGNSNQPQHF